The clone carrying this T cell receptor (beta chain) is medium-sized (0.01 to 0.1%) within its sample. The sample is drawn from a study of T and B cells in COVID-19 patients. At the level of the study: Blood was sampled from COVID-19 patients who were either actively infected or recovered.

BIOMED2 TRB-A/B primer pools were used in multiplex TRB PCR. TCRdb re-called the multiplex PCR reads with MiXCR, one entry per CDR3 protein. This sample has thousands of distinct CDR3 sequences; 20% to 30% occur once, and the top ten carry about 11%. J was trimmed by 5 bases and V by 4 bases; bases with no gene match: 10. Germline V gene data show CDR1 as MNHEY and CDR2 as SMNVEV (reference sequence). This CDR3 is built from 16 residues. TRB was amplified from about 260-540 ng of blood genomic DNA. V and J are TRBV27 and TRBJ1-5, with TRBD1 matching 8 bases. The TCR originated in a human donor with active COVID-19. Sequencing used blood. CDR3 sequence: CASSSTGGGWDQPQHF. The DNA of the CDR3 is TGTGCCAGCAGTTCAACAGGGGGAGGATGGGATCAGCCCCAGCATTTT.